Given below is one T cell receptor beta chain in context. It is unclear where the CDR3 begins or ends on the DNA, so no DNA is shown, and the CDR3 is as TCRdb lists it. This record belongs to a study of blood T cell repertoires in COVID-19. For the study at large: T cells, B-cell-depleted T cells, or PBMCs supplied cDNA or gDNA.

Participants, about 18 to 90 years old, spanned about two dozen US areas. The germline gives CDR1 LNHDA, CDR2 SQIVND (reference sequence). A total of 15 residues make up the CDR3, ends included. In the study's own analysis: Using reference gene primer amplification, nucleated cell counts were estimated. Method: immunoSEQ multiplex PCR; TCRdb's copy keeps in-frame clones and lacks some. Clone size and the V and J calls come from that table; the DNA yielded D and trimming. The table includes 130,000 to 150,000 clones, more than 75% detected once. The clonotype was recovered from a woman in her 30s with acute COVID-19. The genes are TRBV19 and TRBJ1-5. Sequencing input: PBMCs or T cells enriched from blood (not recorded which). This CDR3 is CASTSGELSNQPQHF.